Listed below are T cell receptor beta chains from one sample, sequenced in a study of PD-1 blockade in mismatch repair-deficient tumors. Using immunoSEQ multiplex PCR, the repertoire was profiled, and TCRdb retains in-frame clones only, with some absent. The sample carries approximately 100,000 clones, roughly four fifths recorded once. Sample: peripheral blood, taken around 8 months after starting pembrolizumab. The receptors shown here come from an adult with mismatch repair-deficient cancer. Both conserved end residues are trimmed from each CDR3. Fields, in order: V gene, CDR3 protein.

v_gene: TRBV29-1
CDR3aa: SVGTASGRPSSDTQY

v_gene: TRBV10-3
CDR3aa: AIGALDEQF

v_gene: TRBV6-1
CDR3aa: ASSELQYNEQF

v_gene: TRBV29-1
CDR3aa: SVGGTEAF

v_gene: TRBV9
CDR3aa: ASSTKSEMNTEAF

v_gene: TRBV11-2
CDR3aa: ASSLEVTGTQPQH

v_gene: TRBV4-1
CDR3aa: ASSQDGLVAGELF

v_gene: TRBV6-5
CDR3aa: ASSKDGGTGYGYT

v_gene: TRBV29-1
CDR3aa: SAGPGGAGELF

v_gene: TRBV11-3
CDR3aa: ASSQKGVNTGELF

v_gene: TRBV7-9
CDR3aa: ASSLDSGRNTGELF

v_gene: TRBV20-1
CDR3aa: SAHQRDTQY

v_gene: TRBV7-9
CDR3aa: ASRGDTQY

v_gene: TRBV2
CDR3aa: ASSEGLGDEQY

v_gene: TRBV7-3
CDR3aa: ASSHNAGAGELF

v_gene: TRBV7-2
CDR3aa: ASSLGQRNEQF

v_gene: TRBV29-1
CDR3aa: SVQQGVSANYGYT

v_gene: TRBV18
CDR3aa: ASSRPGGNQPQH

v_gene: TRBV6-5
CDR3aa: ASSLGATEQY

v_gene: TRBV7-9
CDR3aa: ASSFAGRGDEQY

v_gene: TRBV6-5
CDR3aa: ASAGTYQETQY

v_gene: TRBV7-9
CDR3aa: ASSPGGLAGVRETQY

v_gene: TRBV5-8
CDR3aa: ASSGDRGLYGYT

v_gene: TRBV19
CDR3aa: ASSIRLESSYEQY

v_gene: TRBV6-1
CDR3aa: ASIRQVYNEQF

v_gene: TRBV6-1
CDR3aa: ASSVGGQTYEQY

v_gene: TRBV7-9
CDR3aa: ASSYEEGAGYT

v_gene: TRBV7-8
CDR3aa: ASSLAHGGGSTDTQY